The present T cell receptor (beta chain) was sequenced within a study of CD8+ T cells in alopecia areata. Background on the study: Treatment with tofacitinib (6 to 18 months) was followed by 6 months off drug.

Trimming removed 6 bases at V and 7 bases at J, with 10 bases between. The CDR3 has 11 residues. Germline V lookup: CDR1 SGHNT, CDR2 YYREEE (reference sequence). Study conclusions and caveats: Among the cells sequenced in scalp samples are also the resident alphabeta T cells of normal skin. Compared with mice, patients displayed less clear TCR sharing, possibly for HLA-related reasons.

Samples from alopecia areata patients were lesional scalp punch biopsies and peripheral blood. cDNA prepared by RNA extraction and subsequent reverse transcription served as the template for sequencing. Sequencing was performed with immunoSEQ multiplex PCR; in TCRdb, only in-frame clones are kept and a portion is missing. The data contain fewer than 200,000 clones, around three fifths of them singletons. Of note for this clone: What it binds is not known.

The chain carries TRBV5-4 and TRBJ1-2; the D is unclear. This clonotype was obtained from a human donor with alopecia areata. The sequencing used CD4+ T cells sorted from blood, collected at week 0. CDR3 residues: CASTVGSGYTF. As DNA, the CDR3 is TGTGCCAGCACCGTAGGGTCTGGCTACACCTTC.